These T cell receptor beta chains were read from a single sample in a study of blood T cell repertoires in COVID-19. Libraries were prepared by immunoSEQ multiplex PCR; TCRdb keeps only in-frame clonotypes and omits some of them. Of 200,000 to 300,000 clones in the sample, roughly 84% were seen once. The source material was peripheral blood. These receptors all come from a woman aged 40-49 years who had recovered from COVID-19. Both conserved end residues are part of each CDR3. The D gene is left open where the match is weak. Size is stated for part of the rows, as once, few or many counts, or as a class when the clone is expanded.

j_call v_call d_call clone_size cdr3_aa cdr3_nt
TRBJ2-3 TRBV9 TRBD2 NA CASSLTGTSGLDTQYF TGTGCCAGCAGCTTAACCGGGACTAGCGGGTTGGATACGCAGTATTTT
TRBJ2-3 TRBV7-2 TRBD2 NA CASSLARGLASTDTQYF TGTGCCAGCAGCTTAGCCCGGGGACTAGCGAGCACAGATACGCAGTATTTT
TRBJ1-4 TRBV7-9 TRBD1 NA CASSRTGGEKLFF TGTGCCAGCAGCAGGACAGGGGGTGAAAAACTGTTTTTT
TRBJ1-2 TRBV29-1 TRBD1 NA CSGGGELYGYTF TGCAGCGGAGGGGGCGAGCTCTATGGCTACACCTTC
TRBJ1-5 TRBV28 TRBD1 NA CASSTDRDAQPQHF TGTGCCAGCAGCACGGACAGGGATGCTCAGCCCCAGCATTTT
TRBJ1-2 TRBV5-6 NA NA CASSLDVGLNYGYTF TGTGCCAGCAGCTTGGATGTGGGCTTAAACTATGGCTACACCTTC
TRBJ1-1 TRBV4-2 NA NA CASSPHTENTEAFF TGTGCCAGCAGCCCGCACACAGAGAACACTGAAGCTTTCTTT
TRBJ1-2 TRBV10-3 TRBD1 once CAISPADRVTYGYTF TGTGCCATCAGCCCTGCAGACAGGGTAACCTATGGCTACACCTTC
TRBJ1-5 TRBV28 NA NA CASRAVVDQPQHF TGTGCCAGCAGAGCGGTGGTGGATCAGCCCCAGCATTTT
TRBJ1-1 TRBV5-4 NA NA CASSLTPREAAFF TGTGCCAGCAGCTTAACTCCCCGGGAAGCAGCTTTCTTT
TRBJ2-1 TRBV10-3 TRBD2 NA CAISEGRLRGSEDEQFF TGTGCCATCAGTGAGGGCCGCTTGCGGGGGTCTGAGGATGAGCAGTTCTTC
TRBJ1-5 TRBV7-2 NA NA CASSYDRDRRSNQPQHF TGTGCCAGCAGCTACGACCGAGACCGGAGGAGCAATCAGCCCCAGCATTTT
TRBJ1-3 TRBV7-2 NA once CASTRGNSGNTIYF TGTGCCAGCACTAGGGGTAACTCTGGAAACACCATATATTTT
TRBJ1-3 TRBV5-1 NA many CASSSGDGNTIYF TGCGCCAGCAGCTCAGGGGATGGAAACACCATATATTTT
TRBJ2-5 TRBV5-6 NA NA CASSLPGRTGQETQYF TGTGCCAGCAGCTTGCCTGGACGCACGGGGCAAGAGACCCAGTACTTC
TRBJ2-3 TRBV7-9 TRBD2 NA CASSPSELAGPSDHTQYF TGTGCCAGCAGCCCGAGTGAGTTAGCGGGTCCCTCAGATCATACGCAGTATTTT
TRBJ2-7 TRBV7-2 NA NA CASSYYSYEQYF TGTGCCAGCAGCTACTATTCTTACGAGCAGTACTTC
TRBJ1-2 TRBV28 NA many CASSFGQGVYGYTF TGTGCCAGCAGTTTTGGTCAGGGTGTGTATGGCTACACCTTC
TRBJ2-2 TRBV27 NA NA CASSSRDEANTGELFF TGTGCCAGCAGTAGCAGAGACGAGGCGAACACCGGGGAGCTGTTTTTT
TRBJ1-1 TRBV2 NA NA CASSATLGEGTEAFF TGTGCCAGCAGTGCCACCTTGGGGGAGGGCACTGAAGCTTTCTTT
TRBJ2-2 TRBV11-3 TRBD1 NA CASSHRDRVYTGELFF TGTGCCAGCAGCCACCGGGACAGGGTGTACACCGGGGAGCTGTTTTTT
TRBJ2-1 TRBV28 NA NA CASRASTSYNEQFF TGTGCCAGCAGAGCTTCCACCTCCTACAATGAGCAGTTCTTC
TRBJ2-1 TRBV4-1 NA NA CASSQASGFYNEQFF TGCGCCAGCAGCCAAGCCAGCGGATTCTACAATGAGCAGTTCTTC
TRBJ1-3 TRBV6-5 NA NA CASSYSGGESGNTIYF TGTGCCAGCAGTTACTCAGGGGGAGAGTCTGGAAACACCATATATTTT
TRBJ2-7 TRBV7-9 TRBD2 NA CASSLERGFPYEQYF TGTGCCAGCAGCTTAGAGCGGGGTTTCCCCTACGAGCAGTACTTC
TRBJ2-7 TRBV7-6 TRBD1 few CASSQRQGEDEQYF TGTGCCAGCAGCCAGCGACAGGGAGAGGACGAGCAGTACTTC
TRBJ2-7 TRBV5-1 NA NA CASSLEGSGVTEQYF TGCGCCAGCAGCTTGGAGGGGTCAGGGGTAACCGAGCAGTACTTC
TRBJ1-1 TRBV29-1 NA once CSGIGGGTEAFF TGCAGCGGAATCGGGGGTGGGACTGAAGCTTTCTTT
TRBJ1-2 TRBV28 TRBD1 NA CASSYGTGLNYGYTF TGTGCCAGCAGTTACGGGACAGGTCTTAACTATGGCTACACCTTC
TRBJ1-2 TRBV28 NA NA CASSLSHGYTF TGTGCCAGCAGTTTGTCTCATGGCTACACCTTC
TRBJ1-1 TRBV5-1 NA NA CASSVAPGSTEAFF TGCGCCAGCAGCGTAGCCCCAGGGTCGACTGAAGCTTTCTTT
TRBJ2-7 TRBV25-1 NA NA CASSRGWEQYF TGTGCCAGCAGTCGGGGGTGGGAGCAGTACTTC
TRBJ2-5 TRBV11-2 TRBD2 NA CASSLSPGGLMETQYF TGTGCCAGCAGCTTATCCCCGGGGGGGCTGATGGAGACCCAGTACTTC
TRBJ1-2 TRBV28 TRBD1 NA CASSKPGQGGYTF TGTGCCAGCAGTAAACCGGGACAGGGAGGCTACACCTTC
TRBJ2-2 TRBV2 TRBD1 few CASSQTGLKNTGELFF TGTGCCAGCAGTCAGACAGGGCTGAAGAACACCGGGGAGCTGTTTTTT
TRBJ2-4 TRBV30 NA NA CAWTPEVDRVYF TGTGCCTGGACTCCCGAGGTGGATAGAGTATACTTC
TRBJ1-6 TRBV28 NA many CASSSPSRGSPLHF TGTGCCAGCAGTTCTCCCTCCCGGGGATCACCCCTCCACTTT
TRBJ2-5 TRBV4-1 TRBD2 NA CASSQESGRARETQYF TGCGCCAGCAGCCAAGAATCCGGGAGGGCCCGGGAGACCCAGTACTTC
TRBJ2-5 TRBV30 NA NA CAWSVGGETQYF TGTGCCTGGAGTGTCGGGGGAGAGACCCAGTACTTC
TRBJ1-2 TRBV27 TRBD1 NA CASGDRVLGYTF TGTGCCAGCGGGGACAGGGTGCTTGGCTACACCTTC
TRBJ2-2 TRBV4-1 TRBD1 NA CASSHRQGLNTGELFF TGCGCCAGCAGCCACCGACAGGGGTTGAACACCGGGGAGCTGTTTTTT
TRBJ1-4 TRBV19 NA NA CASRIYSNEKLFF TGTGCCAGTAGGATATACTCTAATGAAAAACTGTTTTTT
TRBJ2-1 TRBV15 TRBD2 NA CATSRETSGIENEQFF TGTGCCACCAGCAGAGAGACTAGCGGGATCGAAAATGAGCAGTTCTTC
TRBJ1-6 TRBV6-5 NA NA CASSTGYNSPLHF TGTGCCAGCAGCACAGGGTACAATTCACCCCTCCACTTT
TRBJ2-3 TRBV10-3 NA NA CAISERQSSSTDTQYF TGTGCCATCAGTGAGCGACAGTCCTCTAGCACAGATACGCAGTATTTT
TRBJ1-1 TRBV2 TRBD1 NA CASRGTGGFTEAFF TGTGCCAGCAGGGGGACAGGGGGCTTCACTGAAGCTTTCTTT
TRBJ1-1 TRBV6-5 NA NA CASSYYGRGPDTEAFF TGTGCCAGCAGTTACTACGGGAGAGGTCCCGACACTGAAGCTTTCTTT
TRBJ1-4 TRBV24-1 NA NA CATSDGQGEKLFF TGTGCCACCAGTGATGGGCAGGGCGAAAAACTGTTTTTT
TRBJ2-3 TRBV18 NA NA CASSRRDGNTDTQYF TGTGCCAGCTCAAGGAGGGATGGAAACACAGATACGCAGTATTTT
TRBJ1-1 TRBV6-5 NA many CASRLKEMIRVEAFF TGTGCCAGCAGGCTTAAGGAGATGATTAGAGTTGAAGCTTTCTTT
TRBJ1-1 TRBV6-5 TRBD1 NA CASNHRGILAEAFF TGTGCCAGCAACCACAGGGGGATTCTCGCTGAAGCTTTCTTT
TRBJ2-5 TRBV4-1 TRBD1 NA CASSQVGTATETQYF TGCGCCAGCAGCCAAGTTGGGACAGCCACCGAGACCCAGTACTTC
TRBJ1-6 TRBV30 NA NA CAIRLTSSYNSPLHF TGTGCTATTAGACTAACGAGCTCCTATAATTCACCCCTCCACTTT